The 4 T cell receptor beta chains listed next were all sequenced from one sample in a study of T-cell memory formation after mild COVID-19. MiXCR, applied by TCRdb to the 5' RACE reads, yields one record per CDR3 protein. The sample yields 400,000 to 500,000 distinct CDR3 sequences, about 24% seen once. The specimen sequenced was PBMCs or a T cell subset sorted from them (not recorded which). The receptors shown here come from an adult woman who had mild COVID-19 (a few samples of this study predate the infection). Cell type and time point are not known.

This clonotype was seen ten or more times. The gene calls are TRBV6-5 and TRBJ1-1; tentative D call: TRBD1 (6 bases). V lost 0 bases and J lost 1, with 21 bases in between. Germline CDR1 and CDR2: MNHEY and SVGAGI. The CDR3 is made up of 19 amino acids. The CDR3 DNA follows: TGTGCCAGCAGTTACTCTGGTGCGGGCAGGGGATGGGGGAACACTGAAGCTTTCTTT. Translating it yields CASSYSGAGRGWGNTEAFF.

The chain employs TRBV15 and TRBJ2-1; weak D call: TRBD2 (6 bases). V lost 0 bases and J lost 12, with 12 bases in between. This CDR3 spans 13 amino acids. Germline CDR1 is LNHNV and CDR2 is YYDKDF (reference sequence). DNA of the CDR3: TGTGCCACCAGCAGAGAAGGAGGGTTAGGGCAGTTCTTC. Protein sequence: CATSREGGLGQFF.

CDR3 sequence: CASSYSTAGGKNEQFF. For the CDR3, the DNA is TGTGCCAGCAGTTACTCGACGGCGGGGGGAAAAAATGAGCAGTTCTTC. The chain links TRBV6-5 to TRBJ2-1; 8 nucleotides agree with TRBD2. The CDR3 is 16 amino acids. Trimming cost V 0 bases and J 7 bases; bases outside gene matches: 8. Germline CDR1 is MNHEY and CDR2 is SVGAGI.

V is TRBV5-1 and J is TRBJ2-1; 9 nucleotides align to TRBD2. With V trimmed by 0 bases and J by 6 bases, 7 bases remained unmatched. CDR3 size: 16 residues. From germline, CDR1 is SGHRS and CDR2 YFSETQ. The CDR3 bases are TGCGCCAGCAGCTTGGACGGCGGGGGGGCCGTCAATGAGCAGTTCTTC. Its translation: CASSLDGGGAVNEQFF.